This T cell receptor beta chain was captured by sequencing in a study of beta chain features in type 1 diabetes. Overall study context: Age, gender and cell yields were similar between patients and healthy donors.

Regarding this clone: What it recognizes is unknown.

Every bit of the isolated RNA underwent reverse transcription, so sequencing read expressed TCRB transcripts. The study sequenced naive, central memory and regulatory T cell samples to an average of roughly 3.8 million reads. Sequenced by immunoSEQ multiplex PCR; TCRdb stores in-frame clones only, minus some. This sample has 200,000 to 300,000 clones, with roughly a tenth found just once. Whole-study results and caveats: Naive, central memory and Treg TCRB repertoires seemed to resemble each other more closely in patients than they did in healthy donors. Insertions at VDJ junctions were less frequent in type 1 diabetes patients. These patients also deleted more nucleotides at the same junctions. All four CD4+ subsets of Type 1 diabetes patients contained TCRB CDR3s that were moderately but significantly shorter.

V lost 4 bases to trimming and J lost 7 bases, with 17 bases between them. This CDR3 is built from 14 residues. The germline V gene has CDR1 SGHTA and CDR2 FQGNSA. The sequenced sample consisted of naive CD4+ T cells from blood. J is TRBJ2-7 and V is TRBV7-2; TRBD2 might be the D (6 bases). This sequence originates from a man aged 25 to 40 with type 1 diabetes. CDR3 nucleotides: TGTGCCAGCAGCTCGGGACTGGGAGGCCGGGAGCAGTACTTC. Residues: CASSSGLGGREQYF.